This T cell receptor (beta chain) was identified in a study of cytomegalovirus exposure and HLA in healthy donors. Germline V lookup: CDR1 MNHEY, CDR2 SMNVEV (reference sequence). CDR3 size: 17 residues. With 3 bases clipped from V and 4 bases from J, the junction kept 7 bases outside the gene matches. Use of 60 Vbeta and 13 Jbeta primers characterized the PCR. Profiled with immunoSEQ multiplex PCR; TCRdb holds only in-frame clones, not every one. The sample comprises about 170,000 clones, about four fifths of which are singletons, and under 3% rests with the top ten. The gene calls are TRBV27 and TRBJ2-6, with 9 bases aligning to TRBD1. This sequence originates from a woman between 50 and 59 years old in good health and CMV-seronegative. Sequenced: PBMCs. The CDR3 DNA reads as TGTGCCAGCAGTTTTCAACAGGGGGCGGGAGGGGCCAACGTCCTGACTTTC. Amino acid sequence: CASSFQQGAGGANVLTF.